This paragraph covers one TCR beta chain sequence. This clonotype was observed once. There is no known antigen for this receptor. Per-base quality was not reported, and no clone a single base away is much larger than it. These data originate in a study of post-analysis software for immune sequencing data (dated by TCRdb to about 2015). Some background on the complete study: Disease courses on record covered relapsing-remitting, secondary progressive and progressive-relapsing multiple sclerosis, though some patients had no subtype annotation. Patient repertoires were compared against roughly 11 previously published healthy control repertoires from donors aged about 6 to 27 years. A subset of samples was prepared in parallel using single-end sample barcoding, then pooled and co-amplified after Illumina adapter ligation. General conclusions and limits of the study: Four to six TRBV segments, including TRBV5-6, TRBV5-1 and TRBV20-1, were significantly more frequent in patients than controls. The control group was slightly older than the multiple sclerosis patient group. Compared with controls, multiple sclerosis patients had significantly lower normalized Chao1 diversity, a finding suggesting substantial peripheral T-cell clonal expansion. Direct clustering with F measure showed strong co-clustering of samples prepared in the same batch, prompting a batch-effect correction.

Libraries were built with PCR. The data were produced on an Illumina HiSeq 2500. To reduce PCR and sequencing biases, unique molecular identifiers were built into the TCR beta cDNA libraries. Approximately 500,000 cDNA molecules were obtained per 1 to 10 million input T cells, so each molecule approximated one T cell. The same protocol used for the earlier healthy control dataset was applied to prepare and sequence the patient libraries. Within a given batch, samples were prepared together, multiplexed and sequenced on the same HiSeq lane. As for how the authors treated the data: MIGEC handled the raw barcoded reads, throwing out single-read molecular identifier groups before consensus assembly and CDR3 extraction. VDJtools was used for post-analysis of the clonotype tables, and diversity was normalized by down-sampling every dataset to the size of the smallest sample. Repertoire overlap clustering matched CDR3 amino acid but not nucleotide sequences to correct batch-related cross-sample contamination. Starting from the raw public reads, TCRdb applied fastp trimming at Q25, assembled clones with MiXCR and retained in-frame beta chains. Under each unique CDR3 protein, matching rows form one entry showing the most common genes and DNA. These V and J calls derive from TCRdb rather than the authors' analysis. Present in this sample are about 430,000 distinct CDR3 sequences, approximately 38% of which were seen just once. The ten largest clones capture around 8% of the sample.

To demonstrate the VDJtools post-analysis software, TCR beta repertoires were profiled from the peripheral blood of roughly 12 young patients with multiple sclerosis. The multiple sclerosis patients were children and adolescents between about 6 and 16 years of age. Relative to germline, V is missing 4 bases and J is missing 3 bases, with 4 bases of the junction outside any gene match. The CDR3 sequence holds 15 residues, the cysteine and phenylalanine included. The read is trimmed to its CDR3 DNA, 45 bases read in frame from base 1. CDR1 MDHEN and CDR2 SYDVKM are derived from the germline V gene. Sequences were obtained from blood. Recombination linked TRBV28 to TRBJ2-3, with 10 central nucleotides matching TRBD1. The TCR comes from a girl under 10 years old with multiple sclerosis. The DNA is as follows: TGTGCCAGCAGTTCGCCGGGACAGGGGACAGATACGCAGTATTTT. Its protein is CASSSPGQGTDTQYF.